This T cell receptor beta chain was sequenced during a study of metastatic and nonmetastatic thyroid tumors (TCRdb year 2020). About the investigation overall: For patients with malignant and with benign thyroid disease, the researchers compared repertoires between peripheral blood samples and tumor or nodule tissue samples. Overall results and qualifications from the work: In both blood and tumor samples, TCR beta diversity was reported to be significantly higher in malignant tumors than in benign nodules.

Receptors were amplified or captured by PCR. Data came from an Illumina HiSeq 4000. High-throughput sequencing was used to profile the TCR beta-chain CDR3 region of each patient. In the original analysis: The researchers built a classifier to tell apart papillary thyroid cancer patients with distant metastasis, based on CDR3 differences among clinicopathological groups. The Shannon index was used to measure repertoire diversity, and the Morisita-Horn index was used to measure how similar tumor and blood repertoires were. In-frame beta chains were kept once TCRdb had trimmed the public reads at Q25 with fastp and called clones with MiXCR. TCRdb's processing, not the study's, gives the V and J calls here. The sample table shows tens of thousands of clones, and more than 14% are seen once. The ten largest account for roughly 15% of the sample. V is reduced by 6 bases and J by 6 bases, leaving a spacing of 17 bases between them. Based on the germline V gene, the CDR1 and CDR2 sequences are MNHNS and SASEGT. Counted from cysteine to phenylalanine, this CDR3 has 15 amino acids. Only the CDR3 portion is preserved as DNA: 45 bases, with reading frame beginning at the first base.

None of the patients had been given any treatment before thyroid surgery. Using T-cell receptor beta sequencing, the researchers looked back retrospectively at clinical samples from patients, gathered between the early 2010s and the late 2010s. This clone occurred a few times. No antigen is known for it. It has no much larger one-base neighbor in the sample; base qualities were not kept. The chain links TRBV6-1 with TRBJ1-4; the best D guess is TRBD1, with 5 bases matching. Specimen: tumor tissue. This clonotype was sampled from a female donor with papillary thyroid cancer or a benign thyroid nodule (not recorded which). Some clones in this sample may be carry-over from other donors' samples. Here is the DNA: TGTGCCAGCAGGTCTGGGACGGTGGGAGATGAAAAACTGTTTTTT. Its protein is CASRSGTVGDEKLFF.